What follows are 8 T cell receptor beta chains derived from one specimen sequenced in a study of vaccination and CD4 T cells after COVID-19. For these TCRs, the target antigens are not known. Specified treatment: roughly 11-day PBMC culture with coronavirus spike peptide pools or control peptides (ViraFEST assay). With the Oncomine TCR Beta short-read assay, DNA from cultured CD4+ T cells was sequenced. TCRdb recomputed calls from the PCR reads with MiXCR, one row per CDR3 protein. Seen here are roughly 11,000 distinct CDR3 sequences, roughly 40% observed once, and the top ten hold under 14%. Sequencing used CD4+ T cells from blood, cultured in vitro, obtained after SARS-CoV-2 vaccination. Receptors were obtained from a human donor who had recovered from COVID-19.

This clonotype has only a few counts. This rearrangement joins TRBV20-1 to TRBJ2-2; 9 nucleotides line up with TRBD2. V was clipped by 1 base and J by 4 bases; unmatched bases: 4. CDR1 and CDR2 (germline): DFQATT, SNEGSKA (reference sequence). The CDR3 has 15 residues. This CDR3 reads CSARGLAVSTGELFF. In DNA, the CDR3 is TGCAGTGCTAGAGGACTAGCGGTCTCCACCGGGGAGCTGTTTTTT.

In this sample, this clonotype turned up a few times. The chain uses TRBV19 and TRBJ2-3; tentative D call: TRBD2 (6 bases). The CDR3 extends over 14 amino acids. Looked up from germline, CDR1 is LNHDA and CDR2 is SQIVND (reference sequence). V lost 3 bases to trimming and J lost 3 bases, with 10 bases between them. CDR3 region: CASSIPGRTDTQYF. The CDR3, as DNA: TGTGCCAGTAGTATCCCAGGGAGGACAGATACGCAGTATTTT.

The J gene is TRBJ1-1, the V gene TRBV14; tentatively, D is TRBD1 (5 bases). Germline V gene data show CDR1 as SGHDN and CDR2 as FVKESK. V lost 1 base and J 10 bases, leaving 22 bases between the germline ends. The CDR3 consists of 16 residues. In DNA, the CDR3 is TGTGCCAGCAGCCAAGGTTTTGGTCATGGGGCGGAGGCAGCTTTCTTT. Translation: CASSQGFGHGAEAAFF.

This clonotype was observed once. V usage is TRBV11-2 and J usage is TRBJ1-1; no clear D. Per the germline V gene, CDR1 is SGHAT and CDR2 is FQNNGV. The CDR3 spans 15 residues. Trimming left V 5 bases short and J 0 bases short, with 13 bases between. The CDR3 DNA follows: TGTGCCAGCAGCCCAGTCCCTGGGGTGAACACTGAAGCTTTCTTT. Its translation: CASSPVPGVNTEAFF.

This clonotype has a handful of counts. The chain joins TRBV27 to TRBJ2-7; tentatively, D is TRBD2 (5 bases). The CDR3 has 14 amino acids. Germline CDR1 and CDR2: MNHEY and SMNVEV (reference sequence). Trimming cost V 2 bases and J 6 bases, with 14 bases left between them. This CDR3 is CASSLVVAGSEQYF. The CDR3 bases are TGTGCCAGCAGTTTAGTGGTTGCGGGCTCCGAGCAGTACTTC.

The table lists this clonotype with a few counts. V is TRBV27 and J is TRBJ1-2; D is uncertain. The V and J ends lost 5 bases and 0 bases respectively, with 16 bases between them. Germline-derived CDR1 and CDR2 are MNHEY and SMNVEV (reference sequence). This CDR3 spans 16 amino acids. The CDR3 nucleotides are TGTGCCAGCAGTCTCACGGCTGGGCTCTCTAACTATGGCTACACCTTC. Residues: CASSLTAGLSNYGYTF.

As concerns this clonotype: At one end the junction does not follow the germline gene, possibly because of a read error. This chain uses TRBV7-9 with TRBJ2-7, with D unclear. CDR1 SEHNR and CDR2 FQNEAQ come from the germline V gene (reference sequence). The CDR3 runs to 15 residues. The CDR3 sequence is CTSSTPLARSFGQYF. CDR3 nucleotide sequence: TGTACCAGCAGCACCCCCTTAGCACGTTCCTTCGGACAGTACTTC.

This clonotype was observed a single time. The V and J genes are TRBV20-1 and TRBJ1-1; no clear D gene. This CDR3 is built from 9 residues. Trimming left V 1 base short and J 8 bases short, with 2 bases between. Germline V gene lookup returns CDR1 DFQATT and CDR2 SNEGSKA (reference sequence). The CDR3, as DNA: TGCAGTGCTAGAGGAGAAGCTTTCTTT. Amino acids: CSARGEAFF.